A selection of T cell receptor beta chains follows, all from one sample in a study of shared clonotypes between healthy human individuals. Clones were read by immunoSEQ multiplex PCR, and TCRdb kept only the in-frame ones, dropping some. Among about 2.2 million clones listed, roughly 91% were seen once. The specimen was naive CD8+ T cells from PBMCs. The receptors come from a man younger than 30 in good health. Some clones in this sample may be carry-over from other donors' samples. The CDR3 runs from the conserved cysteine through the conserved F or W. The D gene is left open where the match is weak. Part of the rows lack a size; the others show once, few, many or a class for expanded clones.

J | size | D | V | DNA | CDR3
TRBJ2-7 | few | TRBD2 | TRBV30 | TGTGCCTGGAGTGTAGCGGGAGGCGGTTCCTACGAGCAGTACTTC | CAWSVAGGGSYEQYF
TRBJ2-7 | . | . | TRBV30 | TGTGCCTGGAGTGTTGGGACTGCTAAATCCTACGAGCAGTACTTC | CAWSVGTAKSYEQYF
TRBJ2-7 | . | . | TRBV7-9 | TGTGCCAGCAGCTTAGGGTCTGCAGAGCAGTACTTC | CASSLGSAEQYF
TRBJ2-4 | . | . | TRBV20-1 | TGCAGTGCCCCACTTGACATTCAGTACTTC | CSAPLDIQYF
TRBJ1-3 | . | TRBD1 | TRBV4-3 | TGCGCCAGCAGCCGAGACCAGGGGGATTACTCTGGAAACACCATATATTTT | CASSRDQGDYSGNTIYF
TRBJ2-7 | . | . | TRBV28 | TGTGCCAGCAGCCCCAGAGTCTACGAGCAGTACTTC | CASSPRVYEQYF
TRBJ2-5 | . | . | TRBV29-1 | TGCAGCGTTGATCCCGACAGGAACCTTGGGGGAGAGACCCAGTACTTC | CSVDPDRNLGGETQYF
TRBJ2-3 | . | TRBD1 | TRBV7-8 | TGTGCCAGCAGCGACAGGGGCCCCACAGATACGCAGTATTTT | CASSDRGPTDTQYF
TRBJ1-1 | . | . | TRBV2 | TGTGCCAGCAGCGTTGACCCGCTTTACACTGAAGCTTTCTTT | CASSVDPLYTEAFF
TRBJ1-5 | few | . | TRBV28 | TGTGCCAGCATCAACGGACAGTCTGCTCAGCCCCAGCATTTT | CASINGQSAQPQHF
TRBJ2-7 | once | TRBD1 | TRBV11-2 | TGTGCCAGCAGCTGGGACAGGCCCCACGAGCAGTACTTC | CASSWDRPHEQYF
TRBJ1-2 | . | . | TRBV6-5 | TGTGCCAGCAGTTATCGGTCCGGTTATGGCTACACCTTC | CASSYRSGYGYTF
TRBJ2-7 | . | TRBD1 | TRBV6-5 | TGTGCCAGCAGTTCCCCGGGACAGGGTGTCCACGAGCAGTACTTC | CASSSPGQGVHEQYF
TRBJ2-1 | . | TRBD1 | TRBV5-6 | TGTGCCAGCAGCTTTCCGACAGGGACCTACAATGAGCAGTTCTTC | CASSFPTGTYNEQFF
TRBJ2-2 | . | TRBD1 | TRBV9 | TGTGCCAGCAGCCCGTGGGGGACAGCAAACACCGGGGAGCTGTTTTTT | CASSPWGTANTGELFF
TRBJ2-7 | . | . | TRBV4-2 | TGTGCCAGCAGCCAGCGGAGGGCAGACGAGCAGTACTTC | CASSQRRADEQYF
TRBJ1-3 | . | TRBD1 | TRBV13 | TGTGCCAGCAGCCATCCTAGCCCCGGGACAGCCTCTGGAAACACCATATATTTT | CASSHPSPGTASGNTIYF
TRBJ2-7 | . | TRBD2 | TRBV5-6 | TGCGCCAGCAGCTTGTTCCCGACTAGCGGCTACGAGCAGTACTTC | CASSLFPTSGYEQYF
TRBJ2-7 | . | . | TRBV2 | TGTGCCAGCAGTGAACGTGGAGGACAGTACTACGAGCAGTACTTC | CASSERGGQYYEQYF
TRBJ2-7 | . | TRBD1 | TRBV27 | TGTGCCAGCAGTTGGGGACAGGGAGCCTACGAGCAGTACTTC | CASSWGQGAYEQYF
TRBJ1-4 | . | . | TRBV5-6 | TGTGCCAGCAGCTTGGTCGGGGCCTTGGATGAAAAACTGTTTTTT | CASSLVGALDEKLFF
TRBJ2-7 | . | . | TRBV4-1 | TGCGCCAGCAGCCAAGCCCCCCACAGGACCTACGAGCAGTACTTC | CASSQAPHRTYEQYF
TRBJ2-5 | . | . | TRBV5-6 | TGTGCCAGCAGCTTGGCGGCAGGGGCCCAAGAGACCCAGTACTTC | CASSLAAGAQETQYF
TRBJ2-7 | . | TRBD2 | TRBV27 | TGTGCCAGCAGTGTTGCGGGAGGATCCTACGAGCAGTACTTC | CASSVAGGSYEQYF
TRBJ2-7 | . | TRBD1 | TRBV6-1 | TGTGCCAGCATTGAAGGGACAGTAGTGGGGTACGAGCAGTACTTC | CASIEGTVVGYEQYF
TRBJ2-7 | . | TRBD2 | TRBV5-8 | TGTGCCAGCAGAACCCGGGGGGGGCCCCTGGGAGAGCAGTACTTC | CASRTRGGPLGEQYF
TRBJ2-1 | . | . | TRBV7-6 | TGTGCCAGCAGCTTAGCGGGTTCTAGCTCCTACAATGAGCAGTTCTTC | CASSLAGSSSYNEQFF
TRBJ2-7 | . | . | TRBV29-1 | TGCAGCGCTCTCACTTCCGAAGGGCCCTACGAGCAGTACTTC | CSALTSEGPYEQYF
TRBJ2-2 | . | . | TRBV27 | TGTGCCAGCAGTTTATCAGCGGGTGCGAACACCGGGGAGCTGTTTTTT | CASSLSAGANTGELFF
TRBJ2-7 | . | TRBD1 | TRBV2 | TGTGCCAGCAGTGGTGAGTCGGGGACAGTCTCCTACGAGCAGTACTTC | CASSGESGTVSYEQYF
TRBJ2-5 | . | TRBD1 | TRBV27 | TGTGCCAGCAACTCTCCGGGACAGGGGCTAGAGACCCAGTACTTC | CASNSPGQGLETQYF
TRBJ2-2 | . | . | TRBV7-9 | TGTGCCAGCAGCCCAGGGAATTTTGATACCGGGGAGCTGTTTTTT | CASSPGNFDTGELFF
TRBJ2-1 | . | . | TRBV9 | TGTGCCAGCAGCGGATACGGGACCTCACTGGGCAATGAGCAGTTCTTC | CASSGYGTSLGNEQFF
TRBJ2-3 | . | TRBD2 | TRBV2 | TGTGCCAGCAGTGAAGTGACTAGCGGGGCCACAGATACGCAGTATTTT | CASSEVTSGATDTQYF
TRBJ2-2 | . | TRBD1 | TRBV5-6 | TGTGCCAGCAGCTTTTTACTCGGGACAGGAGACACCGGGGAGCTGTTTTTT | CASSFLLGTGDTGELFF
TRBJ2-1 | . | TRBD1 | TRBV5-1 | TGCGCCAGCAGCGGACAGGACACCCCGTCGGATGAGCAGTTCTTC | CASSGQDTPSDEQFF
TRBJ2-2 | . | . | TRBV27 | TGTGCCAGCAGTCGCCGTGGAGGGCTGAACACCGGGGAGCTGTTTTTT | CASSRRGGLNTGELFF
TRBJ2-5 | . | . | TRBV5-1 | TGCGCCAGCAGCTCACGGCGCAGTCAAGAGACCCAGTACTTC | CASSSRRSQETQYF
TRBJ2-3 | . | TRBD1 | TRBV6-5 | TGTGCCAGCAGTTACGTGGGACAGGGGGATTGGGATACGCAGTATTTT | CASSYVGQGDWDTQYF
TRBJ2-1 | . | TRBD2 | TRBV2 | TGTGCCAGTTTCCTAGCGGTCAACAATGAGCAGTTCTTC | CASFLAVNNEQFF
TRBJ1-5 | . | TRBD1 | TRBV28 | TGTGCCAGCAGTTTAATCACAGGGGACCAGCCCCAGCATTTT | CASSLITGDQPQHF
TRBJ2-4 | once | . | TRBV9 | TGTGCCAGCAGCGTAGGGGGGAGCGGAGGAGCCAAAAACATTCAGTACTTC | CASSVGGSGGAKNIQYF
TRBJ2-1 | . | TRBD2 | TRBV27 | TGTGCCAGCATGTTGAGCGGGGGCTACAATGAGCAGTTCTTC | CASMLSGGYNEQFF
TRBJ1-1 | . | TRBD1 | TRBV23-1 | TGCGCCAGCGTCCCCGGGACAGGGACAACTGAAGCTTTCTTT | CASVPGTGTTEAFF
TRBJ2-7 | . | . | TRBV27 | TGTGCCAGCAGTCCCCGGGTAGCGTCATCCTACGAGCAGTACTTC | CASSPRVASSYEQYF
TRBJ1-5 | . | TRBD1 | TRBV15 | TGTGCCACCAGCAGAAAATCGACAGGGGTGACTCAGCCCCAGCATTTT | CATSRKSTGVTQPQHF